The next 8 T cell receptor beta chains were all read from a single sample in a study of blood T cell repertoires in COVID-19. Sequencing used immunoSEQ multiplex PCR; TCRdb keeps in-frame clones, though not all of them. The table records 150,000 or so clones, about 74% of them present only once. The sample taken for sequencing was peripheral blood. All receptors derive from a woman older than 75 with acute or convalescent COVID-19.

This clone turned up a few times. This chain joins TRBV3-1 (or the pseudogene TRBV3-2) and TRBJ2-1; D gene uncertain. The CDR3 has 12 residues. The germline V and J ends were trimmed by 0 bases and 8 bases, with 5 bases remaining between them. Germline V gives CDR1 LGHDT, CDR2 YNNKEL (reference sequence). The CDR3 nucleotides read TGTGCCAGCAGCCAAGATGTCGATGAGCAGTTCTTC. Translating it yields CASSQDVDEQFF.

The J gene is TRBJ2-1, the V gene TRBV5-1, with 13 positions matching TRBD2. The CDR3 consists of 14 residues. Losses at the gene ends were 5 bases for V and 9 bases for J; bases not matched to a gene: 5. Germline assignment: CDR1 SGHRS and CDR2 YFSETQ. CDR3 sequence: CASRSGTSGTEQFF. In DNA form, the CDR3 reads TGCGCCAGCAGATCTGGGACTAGCGGGACTGAGCAGTTCTTC.

A few counts support this clone. J is TRBJ2-7 and V is TRBV29-1; 8 bases map to TRBD2. The V segment lost 7 bases and the J segment 0 bases; nucleotides outside the gene matches: 5. Germline V lookup: CDR1 SQVTM, CDR2 ANQGSEA. The CDR3 is 13 amino acids. The CDR3 sequence: CSASSGVSYEQYF. The CDR3 nucleotides read TGCAGCGCCAGTAGCGGGGTCTCCTACGAGCAGTACTTC.

The V gene is TRBV2, the J gene TRBJ1-1; 7 positions agree with TRBD1. V was pared by 6 bases and J by 3 bases, with 7 bases of the junction left unmatched. The CDR3 is 14 residues long. The germline V gene has CDR1 SNHLY and CDR2 FYNNEI. CDR3 sequence (DNA): TGTGCCAGCAGCGAGCAGGGGGTTGACACTGAAGCTTTCTTT. Encoded protein: CASSEQGVDTEAFF.

J is TRBJ1-4 and V is TRBV11-2; TRBD1 agrees at 7 bases. Germline trimming cut 5 bases from V and 5 bases from J; bases unmatched to any gene: 8. This CDR3 has 15 amino acids. The V gene's germline CDR1 is SGHAT and CDR2 FQNNGV. The CDR3 sequence: CASSTAGTENEKLFF. Here the CDR3 DNA reads TGTGCCAGCAGCACCGCCGGGACAGAGAATGAAAAACTGTTTTTT.

This chain connects TRBV7-6 to TRBJ2-2, with TRBD1 matching over 10 bases. The V and J ends lost 5 bases and 1 base, in that order; junction bases with no gene match: 4. Germline V gives CDR1 SGHVS, CDR2 FNYEAQ. The CDR3 spans 16 residues. The CDR3 loop reads CASSVGQGLNTGELFF. CDR3 nucleotide sequence: TGTGCCAGCAGCGTGGGACAGGGGCTGAACACCGGGGAGCTGTTTTTT. Complete variable domain (other parts from reference TRBV7-6 and TRBJ2-2): GAGVSQSPRYKVTKRGQDVALRCDPISGHVSLYWYRQALGQGPEFLTYFNYEAQQDKSGLPNDRFSAERPEGSISTLTIQRTEQRDSAMYRCASSVGQGLNTGELFFGEGSRLTVL.

The chain couples TRBV28 to TRBJ2-7; D is possibly TRBD2 (6 bases). Looked up from germline, CDR1 is MDHEN and CDR2 is SYDVKM. Trimming removed 5 bases from V and 6 bases from J, with 11 bases in between. This CDR3 comprises 12 residues. The CDR3 sequence: CASSHTSSEQYF. CDR3 coding DNA: TGTGCCAGCAGTCATACTAGCTCCGAGCAGTACTTC.

This rearrangement joins TRBV5-1 to TRBJ1-4; 7 bases are shared with TRBD1. Trimming at V came to 6 bases and at J to 2 bases, leaving 10 bases not matched to a gene. Germline assignment: CDR1 SGHRS and CDR2 YFSETQ. The CDR3 extends over 16 amino acids. CDR3 nucleotides: TGCGCCAGCACCACCTCAGGGGGATGGACTAATGAAAAACTGTTTTTT. Residues: CASTTSGGWTNEKLFF.